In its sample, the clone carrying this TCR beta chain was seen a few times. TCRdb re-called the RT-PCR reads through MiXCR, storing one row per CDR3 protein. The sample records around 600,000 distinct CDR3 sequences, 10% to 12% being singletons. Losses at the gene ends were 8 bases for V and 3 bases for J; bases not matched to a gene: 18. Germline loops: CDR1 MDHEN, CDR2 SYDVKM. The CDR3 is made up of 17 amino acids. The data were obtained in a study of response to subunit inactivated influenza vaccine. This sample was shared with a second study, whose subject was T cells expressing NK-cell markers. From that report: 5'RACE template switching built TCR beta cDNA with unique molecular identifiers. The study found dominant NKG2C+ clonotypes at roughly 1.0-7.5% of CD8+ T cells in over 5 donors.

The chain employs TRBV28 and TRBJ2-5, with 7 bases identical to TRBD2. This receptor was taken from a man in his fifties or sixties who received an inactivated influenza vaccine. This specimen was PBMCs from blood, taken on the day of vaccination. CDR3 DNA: TGTGCCAGCCGGGCGGGACTACGGAGAACAACTAAAGAGACCCAGTACTTC. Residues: CASRAGLRRTTKETQYF.